Listed here are 22 T cell receptor beta chains from one sample, sequenced in a study of CD8 T cells in ankylosing spondylitis. TCRdb re-called the 5' RACE reads through MiXCR, storing one row per CDR3 protein. Of 300,000 to 400,000 distinct CDR3 sequences listed, over 12% are singletons. What was sequenced was blood, either unsorted or a sorted T cell fraction (not recorded which). Receptors were obtained from a male donor with ankylosing spondylitis or in good health (not recorded which).

This clonotype came up once. The chain couples TRBV7-8 to TRBJ2-1, with D possibly matching TRBD2 (6 bases). CDR3 length equals 16 residues. The V and J ends lost 1 base and 10 bases respectively, with 20 bases between them. The germline gives CDR1 SGHVS, CDR2 FQNEAQ. CDR3 bases: TGTGCCAGCAGCTTAGTGTGGAGGGCCGGAGGGCCGGAGCAGTTCTTC. This sequence encodes CASSLVWRAGGPEQFF.

This clonotype appeared a few times. The chain joins TRBV10-2 to TRBJ2-7; possible D gene TRBD1, 6 bases. This CDR3 is built from 13 residues. V was cut by 4 bases and J by 2 bases, with 9 bases left in between. Per germline, CDR1 WSHSY and CDR2 SAAADI. The DNA for the CDR3 is TGCGCCAGCAGTGGCAGGGGTCCCTACGAGCAGTACTTC. It specifies CASSGRGPYEQYF.

The CDR3 bases are TGTGCCAGCAGTATCGACAGGGGGTACGGAAACACCATATATTTT. Its translation: CASSIDRGYGNTIYF. The J gene is TRBJ1-3, the V gene TRBV6-5, with 9 bases lining up with TRBD1. The germline CDR1 and CDR2 sequences are MNHEY and SVGAGI. The V and J ends lost 5 bases and 4 bases, in that order; junction bases with no gene match: 6. The CDR3 is 15 amino acids.

This clonotype was counted many times. This rearrangement joins TRBV5-6 to TRBJ2-2; TRBD1 might be the D (5 bases). The CDR3 loop spans 15 amino acids. V was pared by 3 bases and J by 3 bases, with 12 bases between. Germline CDR1 and CDR2: SGHDT and YYEEEE. CDR3 nucleotides: TGTGCCAGCAGCTCTCAGGGTATTCACACCGGGGAGCTGTTTTTT. It codes for CASSSQGIHTGELFF. Full variable domain (outside the CDR3, taken from reference TRBV5-6 and TRBJ2-2): DAGVTQSPTHLIKTRGQQVTLRCSPKSGHDTVSWYQQALGQGPQFIFQYYEEEERQRGNFPDRFSGHQFPNYSSELNVNALLLGDSALYLCASSSQGIHTGELFFGEGSRLTVL.

The chain has TRBV10-3 and TRBJ2-7, with TRBD2 matching 11 bases. After removal of 2 bases from V and 6 bases from J, the junction contained 3 bases not matched to a gene. CDR1 and CDR2 from the germline V gene are ENHRY and SYGVKD. This CDR3 region has 14 residues. The CDR3 coding sequence is TGTGCCATCAGTGAGACTAGCGGGAGTTCCGAGCAGTACTTC. Translated: CAISETSGSSEQYF.

The chain links TRBV29-1 to TRBJ1-2; 7 nucleotides agree with TRBD1. The CDR3 extends over 13 amino acids. With 7 bases clipped from V and 1 base from J, the junction kept 6 bases outside the gene matches. Germline V CDR1 and CDR2: SQVTM, ANQGSEA. The DNA for the CDR3 is TGCAGCGCGGGCGGGACAGTTAACTATGGCTACACCTTC. It translates to CSAGGTVNYGYTF.

V gene TRBV4-1 combines with J gene TRBJ2-7; maybe TRBD1 (5 bases). The germline V and J ends were trimmed by 4 bases and 5 bases, with 21 bases remaining between them. From germline, CDR1 is MGHRA and CDR2 YSYEKL. CDR3 length equals 16 residues. The CDR3 nucleotides are TGCGCCAGCAGCCTCCTTATGGGGCCTCTTACCCACGAGCAGTACTTC. This gives the protein CASSLLMGPLTHEQYF.

The V call is TRBV7-9, the J call TRBJ2-7; D not certain. Germline V gene lookup returns CDR1 SEHNR and CDR2 FQNEAQ (reference sequence). The CDR3 spans 13 residues. With 9 bases removed from V and 0 bases from J, the gap between germline ends came to 12 bases. This chain's CDR3 is CASYLAGSYEQYF. DNA of the CDR3: TGTGCCAGTTATTTGGCAGGCTCCTACGAGCAGTACTTC.

This chain connects TRBV30 to TRBJ2-7; 7 nucleotides align to TRBD2. The CDR3 contains 13 residues. CDR1 and CDR2 from the germline V gene are GTSNPN and SVGIG (reference sequence). V gave up 6 bases and J gave up 0 bases; unmatched junction bases: 5. The CDR3 sequence: CACQREPSYEQYF. The CDR3 DNA follows: TGTGCCTGCCAGCGGGAACCCTCCTACGAGCAGTACTTC.

This clonotype has a handful of counts. V usage is TRBV5-1 and J usage is TRBJ2-3; 7 bases map to TRBD2. J gave up 2 bases and V 0 bases, and 6 bases lay outside the gene matches. Per the germline V gene, CDR1 is SGHRS and CDR2 is YFSETQ. The CDR3 sequence is 16 residues long. CDR3 nucleotide sequence: TGCGCCAGCAGCTTGGGGAGTGGGACTAACACAGATACGCAGTATTTT. Protein: CASSLGSGTNTDTQYF.

This clonotype was picked up a small number of times. The rearrangement links TRBV5-1 to TRBJ1-1; D may be TRBD1 (5 bases). Germline CDR1 is SGHRS and CDR2 is YFSETQ. Trimming pared 6 bases from V and 2 bases from J, leaving 11 bases between. This CDR3 is built from 13 residues. This chain's CDR3 is CASNLDKNTEAFF. The DNA of the CDR3 is TGCGCCAGCAACCTGGACAAAAACACTGAAGCTTTCTTT. Variable domain in full (rest from reference TRBV5-1 and TRBJ1-1): KAGVTQTPRYLIKTRGQQVTLSCSPISGHRSVSWYQQTPGQGLQFLFEYFSETQRNKGNFPGRFSGRQFSNSRSEMNVSTLELGDSALYLCASNLDKNTEAFFGQGTRLTVV.

This chain joins TRBV30 and TRBJ2-7; D is unclear. Per the germline V gene, CDR1 is GTSNPN and CDR2 is SVGIG (reference sequence). The CDR3 is 13 amino acids. The V gene lost 2 bases and the J gene lost 7 bases, with 15 bases spanning the gap. Here the CDR3 DNA reads TGTGCCTGGAGTCCCAGGACCGTGGGGGAGCAGTACTTC. Translated, it gives CAWSPRTVGEQYF.

J is TRBJ2-7 and V is TRBV10-3, with D unresolved. Germline V gene sequence: CDR1 ENHRY, CDR2 SYGVKD. Trimming took 6 bases from V and 2 from J, leaving 11 bases between them. The CDR3 has 13 residues. CDR3 amino acids: CAISAVGTYEQYF. The CDR3, as DNA: TGTGCCATCAGCGCAGTTGGGACCTACGAGCAGTACTTC.

This clonotype was found a few times. V gene TRBV5-1 combines with J gene TRBJ2-7; tentatively, D is TRBD2 (5 bases). This CDR3 spans 13 amino acids. Germline CDR1 and CDR2: SGHRS and YFSETQ. Deletions cut 4 bases from V and 7 bases from J, with 15 bases between. The CDR3 sequence: CASSPNGVGEQYF. The CDR3 DNA reads TGCGCCAGCAGCCCCAACGGGGTAGGAGAGCAGTACTTC. Using reference TRBV5-1 and TRBJ2-7 for the parts outside the CDR3, the full variable domain is KAGVTQTPRYLIKTRGQQVTLSCSPISGHRSVSWYQQTPGQGLQFLFEYFSETQRNKGNFPGRFSGRQFSNSRSEMNVSTLELGDSALYLCASSPNGVGEQYFGPGTRLTVT.

The rearrangement uses TRBV5-5 and TRBJ1-4; the match to TRBD1 covers 7 bases. This CDR3 region has 16 residues. After removal of 2 bases from V and 8 bases from J, the junction contained 12 bases not matched to a gene. The germline V gene encodes CDR1 SGHKS and CDR2 YYEKEE (reference sequence). CDR3 sequence: CASSLDRERGREKLFF. CDR3 DNA: TGTGCCAGCAGCTTAGACCGGGAGAGGGGGCGAGAAAAACTGTTTTTT.

The table lists this clonotype with a few counts. The chain combines TRBV11-3 with TRBJ1-1, with a tentative D call TRBD1 (6 bases). The germline V and J ends were trimmed by 5 bases and 3 bases, with 16 bases remaining between them. Germline V gene data show CDR1 as SGHNT and CDR2 as YENEEA. The CDR3 runs 15 residues. CDR3 in amino acids: CASSRRGEGDTEAFF. The DNA of the CDR3 is TGTGCCAGCAGCCGGCGCGGTGAGGGGGACACTGAAGCTTTCTTT.

The rearrangement joins TRBV12-3 or TRBV12-4 to TRBJ2-1, with D unclear. The germline V and J ends were trimmed by 3 bases and 4 bases, with 10 bases remaining between them. The CDR3 is 14 amino acids. The CDR3: CASSFEFPYNEQFF. The CDR3 DNA reads as TGTGCCAGCAGTTTCGAATTCCCTTACAATGAGCAGTTCTTC.

The sample holds a few counts of this clonotype. The V call is TRBV6-1, the J call TRBJ2-7, with unresolved D. The V and J ends lost 7 bases and 6 bases respectively, with 16 bases between them. CDR1 is MNHNS and CDR2 is SASEGT in the germline V gene. CDR3 size: 13 residues. This CDR3 reads CASNRGGPSEQYF. The CDR3 DNA is TGTGCCAGCAACCGAGGCGGACCCTCCGAGCAGTACTTC.

The sample holds a few counts of this clonotype. The chain has TRBV9 and TRBJ2-5, with a possible D match to TRBD2 (6 bases). V gave up 0 bases and J gave up 5 bases, with 14 bases separating them. CDR3 length equals 15 residues. CDR1 and CDR2 from the germline V gene are SGDLS and YYNGEE. This CDR3 is CASSVVAASPETQYF. The CDR3 DNA reads TGTGCCAGCAGCGTAGTAGCGGCCAGTCCCGAGACCCAGTACTTC.

V and J are TRBV5-4 and TRBJ2-3; TRBD2 might be the D (6 bases). The CDR3 has 17 residues. V lost 3 bases, J lost 1 base, and 18 bases lay in between. Germline V gives CDR1 SGHNT, CDR2 YYREEE (reference sequence). DNA for the CDR3: TGTGCCAGCAGCTCACTAGCCACAGGTGCTGGCACAGATACGCAGTATTTT. The encoded protein is CASSSLATGAGTDTQYF.

The J gene is TRBJ2-1, the V gene TRBV7-6, with 7 bases lining up with TRBD2. Germline CDR1 reads SGHVS; CDR2 reads FNYEAQ. V trimming: 2 bases; J trimming: 7 bases; junction bases outside the gene matches: 8. This CDR3 has 15 amino acids. DNA of the CDR3: TGTGCCAGCAGCTTATTGAGGGAGGGCCTTAATGAGCAGTTCTTC. Amino acids: CASSLLREGLNEQFF. Full variable domain (rest looked up from reference TRBV7-6 and TRBJ2-1): GAGVSQSPRYKVTKRGQDVALRCDPISGHVSLYWYRQALGQGPEFLTYFNYEAQQDKSGLPNDRFSAERPEGSISTLTIQRTEQRDSAMYRCASSLLREGLNEQFFGPGTRLTVL.

The rearrangement uses TRBV12-3 or TRBV12-4 and TRBJ2-1; 10 bases agree with TRBD2. The ends lost 5 bases at V and 2 bases at J; junction bases unmatched: 6. The CDR3 has 16 amino acids. The CDR3 reads CASSPMLAGAYNEQFF. The CDR3 nucleotides are TGTGCCAGCAGTCCTATGCTAGCGGGAGCCTACAATGAGCAGTTCTTC.